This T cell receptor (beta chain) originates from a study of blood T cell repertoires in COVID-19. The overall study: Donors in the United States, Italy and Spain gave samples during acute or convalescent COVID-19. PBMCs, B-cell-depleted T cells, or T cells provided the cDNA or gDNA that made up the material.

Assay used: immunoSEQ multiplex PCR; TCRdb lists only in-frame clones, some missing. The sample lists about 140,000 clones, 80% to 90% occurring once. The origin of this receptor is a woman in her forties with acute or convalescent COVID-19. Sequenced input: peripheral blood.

The CDR3 nucleotides read TGTGCCAGCAGCAAAAGGGGGGCGGGGGGACATCAGCCCCAGCATTTT. This translates into CASSKRGAGGHQPQHF. The chain recombines TRBV21-1 with TRBJ1-5. TRBV21-1 is a pseudogene. CDR3 length: 16 amino acids.